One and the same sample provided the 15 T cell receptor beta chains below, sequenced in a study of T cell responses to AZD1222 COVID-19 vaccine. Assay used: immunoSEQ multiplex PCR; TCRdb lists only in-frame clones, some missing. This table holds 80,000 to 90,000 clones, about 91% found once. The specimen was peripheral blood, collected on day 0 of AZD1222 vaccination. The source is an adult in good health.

This chain's CDR3 is CASSSPPHTDTQYF. CDR3 DNA sequence: TGTGCCAGCAGCTCCCCCCCCCACACAGATACGCAGTATTTT. V and J are TRBV7-2 and TRBJ2-3; D call uncertain. Trimming took off 4 bases at V and 2 bases at J, with 10 bases between the two ends. Germline values: CDR1 SGHTA, CDR2 FQGNSA. The CDR3 is 14 residues long. Variable domain in full (rest from reference TRBV7-2 and TRBJ2-3): GAGVSQSPSNKVTEKGKDVELRCDPISGHTALYWYRQSLGQGLEFLIYFQGNSAPDKSGLPSDRFSAERTGGSVSTLTIQRTQQEDSAVYLCASSSPPHTDTQYFGPGTRLTVL.

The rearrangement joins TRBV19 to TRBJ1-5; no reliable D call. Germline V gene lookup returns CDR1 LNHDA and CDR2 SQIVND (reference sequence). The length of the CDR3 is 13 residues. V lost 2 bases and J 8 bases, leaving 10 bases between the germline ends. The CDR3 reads CASSILGSEPQHF. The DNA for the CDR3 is TGTGCCAGTAGTATATTGGGGTCGGAGCCCCAGCATTTT. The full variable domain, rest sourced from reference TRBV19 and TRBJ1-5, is DGGITQSPKYLFRKEGQNVTLSCEQNLNHDAMYWYRQDPGQGLRLIYYSQIVNDFQKGDIAEGYSVSREKKESFPLTVTSAQKNPTAFYLCASSILGSEPQHFGDGTRLSIL.

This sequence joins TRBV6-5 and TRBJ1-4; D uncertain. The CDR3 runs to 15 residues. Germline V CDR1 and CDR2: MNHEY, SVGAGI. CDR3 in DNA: TGTCAGGCTGGGCGTCAGACAATAATTAATGAAAAACTGTTTTTT. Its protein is CQAGRQTIINEKLFF.

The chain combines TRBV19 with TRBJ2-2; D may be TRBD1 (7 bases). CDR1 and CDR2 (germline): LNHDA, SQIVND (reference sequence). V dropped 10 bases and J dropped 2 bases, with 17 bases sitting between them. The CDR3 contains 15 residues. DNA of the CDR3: TGTGCCACCAATCGACTAGGGGGCAACACCGGGGAGCTGTTTTTT. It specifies CATNRLGGNTGELFF. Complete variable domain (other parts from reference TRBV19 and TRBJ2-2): DGGITQSPKYLFRKEGQNVTLSCEQNLNHDAMYWYRQDPGQGLRLIYYSQIVNDFQKGDIAEGYSVSREKKESFPLTVTSAQKNPTAFYLCATNRLGGNTGELFFGEGSRLTVL.

CDR3 amino acids: CASSPLPGAKNIQYF. CDR3 sequence (DNA): TGTGCCAGCTCACCACTCCCCGGAGCCAAAAACATTCAGTACTTC. The chain is built from TRBV18 and TRBJ2-4; D gene uncertain. Germline V lookup: CDR1 KGHSH, CDR2 LQKENI. The CDR3 is 15 residues long. V was clipped by 1 base and J by 0 bases, with 7 bases between them. The full variable domain, with the rest looked up from reference TRBV18 and TRBJ2-4, is NAGVMQNPRHLVRRRGQEARLRCSPMKGHSHVYWYRQLPEEGLKFMVYLQKENIIDESGMPKERFSAEFPKEGPSILRIQQVVRGDSAAYFCASSPLPGAKNIQYFGAGTRLSVL.

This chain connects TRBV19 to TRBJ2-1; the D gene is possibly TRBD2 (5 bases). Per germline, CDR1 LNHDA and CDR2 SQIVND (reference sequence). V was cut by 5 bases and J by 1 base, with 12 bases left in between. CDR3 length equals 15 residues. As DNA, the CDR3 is TGTGCCAGTAGTGGGAGCTGGGGATCCTACAATGAGCAGTTCTTC. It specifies CASSGSWGSYNEQFF.

CDR3 region: CASSLGRVGIGGRQPQHF. The CDR3 coding sequence is TGTGCCAGCAGCTTAGGCAGGGTGGGTATTGGAGGTCGTCAGCCCCAGCATTTT. This sequence joins TRBV11-2 and TRBJ1-5; a weak D match, TRBD1 (5 bases). The CDR3 length is 18 residues. Germline assignment: CDR1 SGHAT and CDR2 FQNNGV. V dropped 1 base and J dropped 6 bases, with 22 bases sitting between them.

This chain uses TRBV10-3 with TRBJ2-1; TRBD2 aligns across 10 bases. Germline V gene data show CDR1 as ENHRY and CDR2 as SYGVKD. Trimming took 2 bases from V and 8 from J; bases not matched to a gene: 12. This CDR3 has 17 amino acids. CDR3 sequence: CAISEGVIAGGRDEQFF. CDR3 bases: TGTGCCATCAGTGAGGGGGTGATAGCGGGAGGTAGAGATGAGCAGTTCTTC.

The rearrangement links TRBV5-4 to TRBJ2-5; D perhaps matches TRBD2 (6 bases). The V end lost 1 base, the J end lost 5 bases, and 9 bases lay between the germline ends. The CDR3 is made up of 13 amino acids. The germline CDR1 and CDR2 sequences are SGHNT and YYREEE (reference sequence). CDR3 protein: CASSLSGWETQYF. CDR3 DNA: TGTGCCAGCAGCTTGAGCGGGTGGGAGACCCAGTACTTC. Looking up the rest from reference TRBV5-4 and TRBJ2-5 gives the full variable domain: ETGVTQSPTHLIKTRGQQVTLRCSSQSGHNTVSWYQQALGQGPQFIFQYYREEENGRGNFPPRFSGLQFPNYSSELNVNALELDDSALYLCASSLSGWETQYFGPGTRLLVL.

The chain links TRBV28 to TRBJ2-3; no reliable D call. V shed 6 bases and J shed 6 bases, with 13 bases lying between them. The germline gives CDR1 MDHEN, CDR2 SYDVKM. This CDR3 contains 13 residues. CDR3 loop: CASRPEWWDTQYF. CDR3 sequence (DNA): TGTGCCAGCAGGCCGGAGTGGTGGGATACGCAGTATTTT.

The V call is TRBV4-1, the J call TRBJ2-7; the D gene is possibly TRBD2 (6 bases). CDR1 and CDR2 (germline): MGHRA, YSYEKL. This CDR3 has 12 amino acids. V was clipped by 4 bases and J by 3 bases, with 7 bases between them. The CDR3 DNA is TGCGCCAGCAGCCCCGGGAGCTACGAGCAGTACTTC. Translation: CASSPGSYEQYF.

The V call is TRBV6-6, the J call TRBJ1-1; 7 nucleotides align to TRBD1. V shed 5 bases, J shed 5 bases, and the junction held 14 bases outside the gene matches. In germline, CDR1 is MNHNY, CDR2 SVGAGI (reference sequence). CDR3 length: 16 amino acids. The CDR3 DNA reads TGTGCCAGCAGTCTCAGGGACAGCCCTACGCAGACTGAAGCTTTCTTT. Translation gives CASSLRDSPTQTEAFF.

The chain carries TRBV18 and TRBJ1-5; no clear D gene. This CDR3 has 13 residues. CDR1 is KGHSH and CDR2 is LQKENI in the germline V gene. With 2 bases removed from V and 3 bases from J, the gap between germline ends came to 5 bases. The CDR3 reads CASSPGINQPQHF. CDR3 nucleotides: TGTGCCAGCTCACCAGGGATCAATCAGCCCCAGCATTTT.

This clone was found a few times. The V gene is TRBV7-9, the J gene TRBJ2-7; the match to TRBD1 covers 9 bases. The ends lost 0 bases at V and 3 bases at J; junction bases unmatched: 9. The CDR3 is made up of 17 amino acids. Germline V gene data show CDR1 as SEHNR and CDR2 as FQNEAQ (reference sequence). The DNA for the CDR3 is TGTGCCAGCAGCTTAGCGCGGGAGACAGGGGGTCTCTACGAGCAGTACTTC. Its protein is CASSLARETGGLYEQYF.

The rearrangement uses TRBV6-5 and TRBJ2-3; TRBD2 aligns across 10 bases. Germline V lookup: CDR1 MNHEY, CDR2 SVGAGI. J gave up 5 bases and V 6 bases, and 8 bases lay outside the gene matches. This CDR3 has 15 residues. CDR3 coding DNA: TGTGCCAGCAGAGCTAGCGGGAGTGGTGGAGATACGCAGTATTTT. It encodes CASRASGSGGDTQYF.